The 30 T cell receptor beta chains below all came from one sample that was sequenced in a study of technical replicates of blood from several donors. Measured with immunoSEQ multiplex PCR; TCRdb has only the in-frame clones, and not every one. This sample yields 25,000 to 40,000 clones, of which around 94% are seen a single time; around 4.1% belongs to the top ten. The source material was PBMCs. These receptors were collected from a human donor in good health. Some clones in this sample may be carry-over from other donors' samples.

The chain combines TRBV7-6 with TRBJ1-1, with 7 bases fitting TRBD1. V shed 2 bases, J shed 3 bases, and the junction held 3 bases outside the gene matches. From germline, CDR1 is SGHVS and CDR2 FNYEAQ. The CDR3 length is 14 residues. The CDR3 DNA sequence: TGTGCCAGCAGCTTAAGGGGGCGGGACACTGAAGCTTTCTTT. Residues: CASSLRGRDTEAFF.

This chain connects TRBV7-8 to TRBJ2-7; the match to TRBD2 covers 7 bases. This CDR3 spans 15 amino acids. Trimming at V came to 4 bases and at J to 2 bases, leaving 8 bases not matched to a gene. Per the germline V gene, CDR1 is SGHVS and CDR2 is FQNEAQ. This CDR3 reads CASSSLTGLTYEQYF. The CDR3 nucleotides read TGTGCCAGCAGCTCCCTCACGGGACTAACCTACGAGCAGTACTTC.

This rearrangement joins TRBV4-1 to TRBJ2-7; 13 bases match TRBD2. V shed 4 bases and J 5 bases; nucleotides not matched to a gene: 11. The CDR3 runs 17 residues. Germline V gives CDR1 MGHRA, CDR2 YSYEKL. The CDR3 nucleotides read TGCGCCAGCAGCCGGATACTAGCGGGAGGGCCAGCGGACGAGCAGTACTTC. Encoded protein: CASSRILAGGPADEQYF.

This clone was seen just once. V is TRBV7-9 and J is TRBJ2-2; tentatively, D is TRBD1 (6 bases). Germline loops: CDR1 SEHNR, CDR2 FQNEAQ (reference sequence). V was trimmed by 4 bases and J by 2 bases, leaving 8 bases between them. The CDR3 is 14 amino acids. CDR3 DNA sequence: TGTGCCAGCAGCTCGGGACAAAACACCGGGGAGCTGTTTTTT. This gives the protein CASSSGQNTGELFF.

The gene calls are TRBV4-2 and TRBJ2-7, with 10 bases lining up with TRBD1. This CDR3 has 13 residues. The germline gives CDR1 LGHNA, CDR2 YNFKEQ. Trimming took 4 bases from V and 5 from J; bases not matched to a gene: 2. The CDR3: CASSRDRGDEQYF. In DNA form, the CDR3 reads TGTGCCAGCAGCCGGGACAGGGGCGACGAGCAGTACTTC.

CDR3 DNA: TGTGCCTGCCTATGGGGGGACGGCACTGAAGCTTTCTTT. It yields the protein CACLWGDGTEAFF. V and J are TRBV30 and TRBJ1-1; possibly TRBD1 for D (5 bases). The CDR3 has 13 amino acids. The V and J ends lost 6 bases and 4 bases respectively, with 15 bases between them. CDR1 GTSNPN and CDR2 SVGIG come from the germline V gene (reference sequence).

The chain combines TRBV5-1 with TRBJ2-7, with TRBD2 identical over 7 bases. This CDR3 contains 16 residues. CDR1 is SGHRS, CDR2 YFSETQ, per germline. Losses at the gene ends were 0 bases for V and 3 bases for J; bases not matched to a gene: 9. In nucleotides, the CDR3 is TGCGCCAGCAGCTTGGAATTGACTAGCCTATTCTACGAGCAGTACTTC. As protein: CASSLELTSLFYEQYF.

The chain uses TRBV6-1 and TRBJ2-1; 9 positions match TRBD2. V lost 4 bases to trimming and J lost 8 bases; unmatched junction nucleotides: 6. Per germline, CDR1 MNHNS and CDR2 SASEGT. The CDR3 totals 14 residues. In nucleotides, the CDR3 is TGTGCCAGCAGTGGCGGGGGGGCCGGAGATGAGCAGTTCTTC. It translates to CASSGGGAGDEQFF.

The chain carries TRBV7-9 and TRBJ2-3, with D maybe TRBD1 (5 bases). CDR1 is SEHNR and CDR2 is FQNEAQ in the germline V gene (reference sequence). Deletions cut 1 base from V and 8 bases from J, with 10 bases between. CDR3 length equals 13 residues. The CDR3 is CASSLEGLGTQYF. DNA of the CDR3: TGTGCCAGCAGCTTAGAGGGGTTAGGTACGCAGTATTTT.

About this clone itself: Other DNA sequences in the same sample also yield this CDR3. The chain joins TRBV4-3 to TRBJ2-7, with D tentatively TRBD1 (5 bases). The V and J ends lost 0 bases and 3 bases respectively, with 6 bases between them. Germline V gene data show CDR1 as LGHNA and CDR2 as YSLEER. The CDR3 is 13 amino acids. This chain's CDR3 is CASSQERGYEQYF. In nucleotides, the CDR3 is TGCGCCAGCAGCCAAGAAAGGGGCTACGAGCAGTACTTC.

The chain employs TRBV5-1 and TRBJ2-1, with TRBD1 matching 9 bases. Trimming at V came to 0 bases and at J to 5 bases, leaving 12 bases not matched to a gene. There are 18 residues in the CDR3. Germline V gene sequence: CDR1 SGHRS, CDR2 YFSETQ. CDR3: CASSLVSPTGGAHNEQFF. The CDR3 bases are TGCGCCAGCAGCTTGGTGTCCCCAACAGGGGGCGCCCACAATGAGCAGTTCTTC.

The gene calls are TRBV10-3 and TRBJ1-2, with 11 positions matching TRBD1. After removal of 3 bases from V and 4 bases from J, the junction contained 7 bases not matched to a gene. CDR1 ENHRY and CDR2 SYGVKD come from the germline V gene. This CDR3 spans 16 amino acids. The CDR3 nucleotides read TGTGCCATCAGTGACAACGGACAGGGGGCTGGCTATGGCTACACCTTC. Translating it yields CAISDNGQGAGYGYTF.

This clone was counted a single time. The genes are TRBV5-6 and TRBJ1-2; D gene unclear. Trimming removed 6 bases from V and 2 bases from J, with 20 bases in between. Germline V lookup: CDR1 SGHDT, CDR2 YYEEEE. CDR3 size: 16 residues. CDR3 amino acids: CASTTSPGGRNYGYTF. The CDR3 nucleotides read TGTGCCAGCACCACCTCCCCAGGTGGCAGGAACTATGGCTACACCTTC.

CDR3 in amino acids: CASSYRVYSNQPQHF. The CDR3 coding sequence is TGTGCCAGTAGTTACAGGGTCTATAGCAATCAGCCCCAGCATTTT. This chain links TRBV19 with TRBJ1-5; the D gene is possibly TRBD1 (6 bases). The V end was cut by 5 bases, the J end by 0 bases, with 11 bases between. The CDR3 totals 15 residues. CDR1 and CDR2 from the germline V gene are LNHDA and SQIVND (reference sequence).

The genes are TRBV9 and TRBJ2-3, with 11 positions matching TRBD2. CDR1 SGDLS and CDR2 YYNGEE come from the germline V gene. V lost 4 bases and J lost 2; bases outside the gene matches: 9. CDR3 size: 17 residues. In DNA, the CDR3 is TGTGCCAGCAGCAACGGACTAGCGGGCCGCAACACAGATACGCAGTATTTT. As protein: CASSNGLAGRNTDTQYF.

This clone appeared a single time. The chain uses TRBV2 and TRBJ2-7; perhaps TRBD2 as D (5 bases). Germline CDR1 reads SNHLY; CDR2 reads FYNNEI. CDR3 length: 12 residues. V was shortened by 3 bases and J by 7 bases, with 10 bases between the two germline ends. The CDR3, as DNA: TGTGCCAGCAGTGACCAGAGGGCTGAGCAGTACTTC. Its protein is CASSDQRAEQYF.

The CDR3 DNA reads TGTGCCAGCACCACACAGGCCGCTAATGAAAAACTGTTTTTT. This gives the protein CASTTQAANEKLFF. The rearrangement links TRBV5-8 to TRBJ1-4; D might be TRBD1 (5 bases). Germline V gene data show CDR1 as SGHTS and CDR2 as YDEGEE. There are 14 residues in the CDR3. The germline V and J ends were trimmed by 6 bases and 3 bases, with 12 bases remaining between them.

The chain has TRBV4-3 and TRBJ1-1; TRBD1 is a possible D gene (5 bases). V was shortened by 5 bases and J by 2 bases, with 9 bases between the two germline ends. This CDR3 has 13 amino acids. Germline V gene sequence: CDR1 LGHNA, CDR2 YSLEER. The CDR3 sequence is CASSVGQNTEAFF. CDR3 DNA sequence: TGCGCCAGCAGCGTGGGGCAAAACACTGAAGCTTTCTTT.

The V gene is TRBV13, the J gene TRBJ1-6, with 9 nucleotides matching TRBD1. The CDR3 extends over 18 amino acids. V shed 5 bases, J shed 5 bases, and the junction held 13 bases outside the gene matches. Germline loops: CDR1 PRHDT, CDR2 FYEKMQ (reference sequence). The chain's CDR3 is CASSEQTLTGGNNSPLHF. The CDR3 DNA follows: TGTGCCAGCAGCGAGCAAACCTTGACAGGGGGTAATAATTCACCCCTCCACTTT.

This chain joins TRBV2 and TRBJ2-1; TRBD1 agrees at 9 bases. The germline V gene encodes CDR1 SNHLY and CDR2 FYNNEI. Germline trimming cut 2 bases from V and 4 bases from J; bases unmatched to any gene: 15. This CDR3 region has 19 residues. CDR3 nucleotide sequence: TGTGCCAGCAGTGAATGGTACCCGGGACAGGGACGGATTTACAATGAGCAGTTCTTC. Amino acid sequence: CASSEWYPGQGRIYNEQFF.

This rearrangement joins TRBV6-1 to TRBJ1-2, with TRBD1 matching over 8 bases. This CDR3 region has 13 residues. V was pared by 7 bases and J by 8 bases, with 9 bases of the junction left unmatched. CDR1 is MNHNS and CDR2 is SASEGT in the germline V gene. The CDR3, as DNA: TGTGCCAGCAACCACCAGGGGGCGTGGGGCTACACCTTC. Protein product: CASNHQGAWGYTF.

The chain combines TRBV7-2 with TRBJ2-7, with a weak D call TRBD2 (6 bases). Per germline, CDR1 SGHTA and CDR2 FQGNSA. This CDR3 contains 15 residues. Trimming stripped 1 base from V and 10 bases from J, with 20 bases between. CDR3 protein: CASSLGGVWGNHQYF. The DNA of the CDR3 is TGTGCCAGCAGCTTAGGCGGGGTTTGGGGGAATCATCAGTACTTC.

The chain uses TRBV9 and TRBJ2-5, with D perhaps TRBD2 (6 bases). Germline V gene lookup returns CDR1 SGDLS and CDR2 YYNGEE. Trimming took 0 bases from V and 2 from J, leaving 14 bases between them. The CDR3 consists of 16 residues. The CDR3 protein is CASSVVGTSFQETQYF. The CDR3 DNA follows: TGTGCCAGCAGCGTAGTAGGTACTAGCTTTCAAGAGACCCAGTACTTC. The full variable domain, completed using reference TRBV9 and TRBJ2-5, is DSGVTQTPKHLITATGQRVTLRCSPRSGDLSVYWYQQSLDQGLQFLIQYYNGEERAKGNILERFSAQQFPDLHSELNLSSLELGDSALYFCASSVVGTSFQETQYFGPGTRLLVL.

CDR3 residues: CASSEGEGWAEAFF. The DNA of the CDR3 is TGTGCCAGCAGTGAAGGAGAGGGATGGGCTGAAGCTTTCTTT. This chain joins TRBV6-1 and TRBJ1-1; D uncertain. CDR1 MNHNS and CDR2 SASEGT come from the germline V gene. The CDR3 totals 14 residues. V lost 1 base to trimming and J lost 6 bases, with 12 bases between them.

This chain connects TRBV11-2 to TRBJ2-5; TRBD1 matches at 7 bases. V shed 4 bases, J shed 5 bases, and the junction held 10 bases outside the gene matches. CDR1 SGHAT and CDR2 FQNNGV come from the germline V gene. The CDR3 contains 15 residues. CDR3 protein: CASSSRWTGSETQYF. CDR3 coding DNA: TGTGCCAGCAGCTCTAGGTGGACAGGTTCGGAGACCCAGTACTTC.

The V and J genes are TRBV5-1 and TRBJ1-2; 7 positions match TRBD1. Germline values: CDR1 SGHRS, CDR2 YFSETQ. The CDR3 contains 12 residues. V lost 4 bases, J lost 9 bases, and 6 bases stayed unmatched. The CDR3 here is CASSTDRLSYTF. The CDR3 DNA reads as TGCGCCAGCAGCACGGACAGGTTGAGCTACACCTTC.

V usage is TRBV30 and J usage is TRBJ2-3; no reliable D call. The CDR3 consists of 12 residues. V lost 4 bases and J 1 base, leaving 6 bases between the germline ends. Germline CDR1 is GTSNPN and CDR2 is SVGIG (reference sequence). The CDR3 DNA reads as TGTGCCTGGAATCAGGGCACAGATACGCAGTATTTT. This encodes CAWNQGTDTQYF. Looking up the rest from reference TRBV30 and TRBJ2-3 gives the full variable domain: SQTIHQWPATLVQPVGSPLSLECTVEGTSNPNLYWYRQAAGRGLQLLFYSVGIGQISSEVPQNLSASRPQDRQFILSSKKLLLSDSGFYLCAWNQGTDTQYFGPGTRLTVL.

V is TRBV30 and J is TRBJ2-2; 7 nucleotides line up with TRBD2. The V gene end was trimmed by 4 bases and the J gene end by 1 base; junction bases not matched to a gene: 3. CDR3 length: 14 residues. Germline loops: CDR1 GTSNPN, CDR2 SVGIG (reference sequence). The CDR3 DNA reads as TGTGCCTGGAAGGTAGCGGGGAACACCGGGGAGCTGTTTTTT. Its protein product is CAWKVAGNTGELFF.

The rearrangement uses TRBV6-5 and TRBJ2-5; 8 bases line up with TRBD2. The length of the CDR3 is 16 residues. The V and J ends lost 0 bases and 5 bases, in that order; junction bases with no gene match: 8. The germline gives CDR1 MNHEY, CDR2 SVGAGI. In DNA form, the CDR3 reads TGTGCCAGCAGTTACTCCGGAGCGGGAGCCGGCGAGACCCAGTACTTC. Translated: CASSYSGAGAGETQYF.

The CDR3 DNA reads as TGTGCCAGCAGCTTAGGAGGAGGGTTGGATAGAGTCGGTGGCTACACCTTC. It yields the protein CASSLGGGLDRVGGYTF. The gene calls are TRBV7-8 and TRBJ1-2; no firm D call. V was shortened by 1 base and J by 7 bases, with 22 bases between the two germline ends. Germline V lookup: CDR1 SGHVS, CDR2 FQNEAQ. CDR3 length: 17 amino acids.